These 24 T cell receptor beta chains came from one sample sequenced in a study of T cell responses to AZD1222 COVID-19 vaccine. The repertoire was sequenced with immunoSEQ multiplex PCR; TCRdb's copy has only in-frame clones and lacks some. The repertoire holds tens of thousands of clones, with around 80% as singletons. The sequences come from peripheral blood, collected 28 days after the second AZD1222 dose. The source is an adult who received the AZD1222 COVID-19 vaccine.

The chain joins TRBV27 to TRBJ2-7; no clear D. Between the trimmed V and J ends, which lost 8 bases and 2 bases, there was a span of 16 bases. The V gene's germline CDR1 is MNHEY and CDR2 SMNVEV (reference sequence). The CDR3 is 14 residues long. The CDR3 region has the DNA TGTGCCAGCTCCCGGGCCCTGGGTCCCTACGAGCAGTACTTC. Its translation is CASSRALGPYEQYF.

The chain uses TRBV27 and TRBJ1-2; 8 nucleotides line up with TRBD1. CDR3 length: 13 amino acids. The trim removed 2 bases at V and 7 bases at J, leaving 3 bases unmatched. CDR1 is MNHEY, CDR2 SMNVEV, per germline (reference sequence). CDR3 DNA: TGTGCCAGCAGTTTACAGGGGGCCCGTGGCTACACCTTC. Protein sequence: CASSLQGARGYTF.

This chain uses TRBV7-2 with TRBJ1-2, with a possible D match to TRBD1 (6 bases). V dropped 4 bases and J dropped 2 bases, with 8 bases sitting between them. Germline V CDR1 and CDR2: SGHTA, FQGNSA. The CDR3 is 13 residues long. CDR3 residues: CASSYDRNYGYTF. CDR3 coding DNA: TGTGCCAGCAGCTACGACAGGAACTATGGCTACACCTTC.

The chain carries TRBV28 and TRBJ2-1, with TRBD2 matching over 8 bases. CDR3 length: 17 amino acids. J was trimmed by 0 bases and V by 2 bases; bases with no gene match: 6. The germline gives CDR1 MDHEN, CDR2 SYDVKM. CDR3 protein: CASSLSGRRYSYNEQFF. The CDR3 DNA follows: TGTGCCAGCAGTTTAAGCGGGAGACGATACTCCTACAATGAGCAGTTCTTC.

This chain uses TRBV2 with TRBJ1-2; 8 bases agree with TRBD1. The V gene's germline CDR1 is SNHLY and CDR2 FYNNEI. With V trimmed by 7 bases and J by 0 bases, 4 bases remained unmatched. The CDR3 length is 14 residues. The CDR3 loop reads CASKTGGANYGYTF. The CDR3 nucleotides read TGTGCCAGCAAAACAGGGGGGGCTAACTATGGCTACACCTTC. Full variable domain (outside the CDR3, taken from reference TRBV2 and TRBJ1-2): EPEVTQTPSHQVTQMGQEVILRCVPISNHLYFYWYRQILGQKVEFLVSFYNNEISEKSEIFDDQFSVERPDGSNFTLKIRSTKLEDSAMYFCASKTGGANYGYTFGSGTRLTVV.

This chain joins TRBV27 and TRBJ2-7; 10 bases map to TRBD1. Germline V gives CDR1 MNHEY, CDR2 SMNVEV (reference sequence). The junction had 6 bases not matched to a gene; V was cut back by 3 bases and J by 4 bases. The CDR3 contains 15 residues. The CDR3 nucleotides are TGTGCCAGCAGTTTGGTGGGACAGGGGAGTTACGAGCAGTACTTC. Protein sequence: CASSLVGQGSYEQYF.

The CDR3 region is CASSRTSGTNTDTQYF. DNA for the CDR3: TGTGCCAGCAGCCGGACTAGCGGGACGAACACAGATACGCAGTATTTT. The chain carries TRBV13 and TRBJ2-3; 12 nucleotides match TRBD2. CDR3 length: 16 amino acids. Germline V gene sequence: CDR1 PRHDT, CDR2 FYEKMQ (reference sequence). V was pared by 5 bases and J by 2 bases, with 5 bases of the junction left unmatched.

The V gene is TRBV19, the J gene TRBJ2-2; 9 positions match TRBD1. The germline V gene has CDR1 LNHDA and CDR2 SQIVND (reference sequence). This CDR3 spans 15 amino acids. The ends lost 5 bases at V and 2 bases at J; junction bases unmatched: 3. This CDR3 reads CASSRDRANTGELFF. Written as DNA, the CDR3 is TGTGCCAGTAGTCGGGACAGGGCAAACACCGGGGAGCTGTTTTTT.

This chain links TRBV6-2 or TRBV6-3 with TRBJ2-2; D gene uncertain. Germline V CDR1 and CDR2: MNHEY, SVGEGT. This CDR3 region has 14 residues. The V end was cut by 2 bases, the J end by 5 bases, with 9 bases between. The CDR3 nucleotides read TGTGCCAGCAGTTACATAAGGTTGACCGGGGAGCTGTTTTTT. Translation gives CASSYIRLTGELFF.

The rearrangement links TRBV4-2 to TRBJ1-2; TRBD1 matches at 7 bases. Germline-derived CDR1 and CDR2 are LGHNA and YNFKEQ. CDR3 length equals 15 residues. With V trimmed by 0 bases and J by 6 bases, 7 bases remained unmatched. The CDR3, as DNA: TGTGCCAGCAGCCAAGAGGGGGGCCAGGGGGATGGCTACACCTTC. It encodes CASSQEGGQGDGYTF.

In its sample, this clone was seen once. The chain joins TRBV10-3 to TRBJ2-1, with 7 bases fitting TRBD2. The CDR3 totals 14 residues. The germline V gene has CDR1 ENHRY and CDR2 SYGVKD. The junction had 2 bases not matched to a gene; V was cut back by 6 bases and J by 0 bases. CDR3 amino acids: CAIRRGSSYNEQFF. DNA of the CDR3: TGTGCCATCAGGCGGGGGAGCTCCTACAATGAGCAGTTCTTC.

The chain links TRBV6-1 to TRBJ1-6; 9 bases align to TRBD1. This CDR3 is built from 15 residues. The germline gives CDR1 MNHNS, CDR2 SASEGT. Losses at the gene ends were 2 bases for V and 5 bases for J; bases not matched to a gene: 1. The CDR3 loop reads CASSERTGDNSPLHF. In nucleotides, the CDR3 is TGTGCCAGCAGTGAAAGGACAGGGGATAATTCACCCCTCCACTTT.

The rearrangement joins TRBV5-6 to TRBJ1-5, with 12 bases that match TRBD1. This CDR3 is built from 15 residues. In germline, CDR1 is SGHDT, CDR2 YYEEEE. V dropped 4 bases and J dropped 5; count of bases not matched to a gene: 4. The CDR3 sequence is CASSGRDRGHQPQHF. The CDR3 nucleotides read TGTGCCAGCAGCGGTAGGGACAGGGGGCATCAGCCCCAGCATTTT.

This clone was detected ten times or more. The chain carries TRBV14 and TRBJ2-3; D is possibly TRBD2 (5 bases). Germline lookup yields CDR1 SGHDN and CDR2 FVKESK. This CDR3 has 15 amino acids. The V end was cut by 1 base, the J end by 1 base, with 9 bases between. CDR3 protein: CASSQAGIGTDTQYF. CDR3 in DNA: TGTGCCAGCAGCCAAGCGGGAATTGGCACAGATACGCAGTATTTT. The variable domain in full, completed from reference TRBV14 and TRBJ2-3, reads EAGVTQFPSHSVIEKGQTVTLRCDPISGHDNLYWYRRVMGKEIKFLLHFVKESKQDESGMPNNRFLAERTGGTYSTLKVQPAELEDSGVYFCASSQAGIGTDTQYFGPGTRLTVL.

This clone was detected only once. The chain uses TRBV7-8 and TRBJ2-2; 9 bases are shared with TRBD1. This CDR3 spans 15 amino acids. V trimming: 6 bases; J trimming: 6 bases; junction bases outside the gene matches: 8. CDR1 and CDR2 from the germline V gene are SGHVS and FQNEAQ. The CDR3 DNA reads TGTGCCAGCAGACCGGGGACAGGGAAGGCCGGGGAGCTGTTTTTT. It translates to CASRPGTGKAGELFF. The full variable domain, in which reference TRBV7-8 and TRBJ2-2 provide the parts outside the CDR3, is GAGVSQSPRYKVAKRGQDVALRCDPISGHVSLFWYQQALGQGPEFLTYFQNEAQLDKSGLPSDRFFAERPEGSVSTLKIQRTQQEDSAVYLCASRPGTGKAGELFFGEGSRLTVL.

The CDR3 DNA is TGCGCCAGCAGCATACAGGGATCGCCCGGGGCCAACGTCCTGACTTTC. Its translation: CASSIQGSPGANVLTF. The J gene is TRBJ2-6, the V gene TRBV5-1; D possibly corresponds to TRBD1 (6 bases). Looked up from germline, CDR1 is SGHRS and CDR2 is YFSETQ. This CDR3 contains 16 residues. V was trimmed by 4 bases and J by 4 bases, leaving 15 bases between them.

J is TRBJ2-1 and V is TRBV19, with D perhaps being TRBD1 or TRBD2 (5 bases each). Trimming removed 1 base from V and 1 base from J, with 17 bases in between. Germline loops: CDR1 LNHDA, CDR2 SQIVND (reference sequence). CDR3 length: 18 amino acids. CDR3 DNA sequence: TGTGCCAGTAGTATAGGAGGGGCGAAGATTGGGTCCTACAATGAGCAGTTCTTC. Protein sequence: CASSIGGAKIGSYNEQFF.

V usage is TRBV14 and J usage is TRBJ2-2, with 7 bases fitting TRBD1. This CDR3 region has 18 residues. CDR1 and CDR2 (germline): SGHDN, FVKESK. The J segment lost 2 bases and the V segment lost 4 bases, leaving 13 bases of the junction unmatched. The CDR3 sequence: CASSPRLRTGANTGELFF. The CDR3 DNA is TGTGCCAGCAGCCCTCGTCTACGGACAGGAGCTAACACCGGGGAGCTGTTTTTT.

This chain uses TRBV2 with TRBJ1-6, with D hard to call. The CDR3 has 12 amino acids. Looked up from germline, CDR1 is SNHLY and CDR2 is FYNNEI. The V end lost 6 bases, the J end lost 10 bases, and 10 bases lay between the germline ends. The CDR3 coding sequence is TGTGCCAGCAGCATCGCTGGGTCACCCCTCCACTTT. Amino acids: CASSIAGSPLHF.

V is TRBV7-9 and J is TRBJ2-3; either TRBD1 or TRBD2 may fit D (5 bases each). The CDR3 is made up of 13 amino acids. Looked up from germline, CDR1 is SEHNR and CDR2 is FQNEAQ (reference sequence). The V end lost 5 bases, the J end lost 4 bases, and 10 bases lay between the germline ends. CDR3 nucleotide sequence: TGTGCCAGCAGCCCTCGGGGACCAGATACGCAGTATTTT. It yields the protein CASSPRGPDTQYF.

This sequence joins TRBV27 and TRBJ1-5; a possible D gene is TRBD1 (5 bases). Germline values: CDR1 MNHEY, CDR2 SMNVEV (reference sequence). The CDR3 loop spans 20 amino acids. V gave up 6 bases and J gave up 0 bases, with 27 bases separating them. The CDR3 reads CASSPRGGPTTGTSNQPQHF. CDR3 bases: TGTGCCAGCAGCCCCCGGGGGGGACCGACTACGGGTACTAGCAATCAGCCCCAGCATTTT.

The V call is TRBV3-1 (or the pseudogene TRBV3-2), the J call TRBJ2-7; D unclear. The germline CDR1 and CDR2 sequences are LGHDT and YNNKEL (reference sequence). Trimming shortened V by 1 base and J by 0 bases, and 7 bases separated the two germline ends. The CDR3 length is 14 residues. The CDR3 here is CASSQGAYSYEQYF. DNA of the CDR3: TGTGCCAGCAGCCAAGGGGCATACTCCTACGAGCAGTACTTC.

The rearrangement links TRBV28 to TRBJ1-5; D ambiguous. CDR1 is MDHEN, CDR2 SYDVKM, per germline. This CDR3 has 15 residues. V was trimmed by 7 bases and J by 5 bases, leaving 18 bases between them. CDR3 in DNA: TGTGCCAGCAAAGACTATGGCCGTACGGATCAGCCCCAGCATTTT. Protein product: CASKDYGRTDQPQHF. Supplemented by reference TRBV28 and TRBJ1-5, the full variable domain reads DVKVTQSSRYLVKRTGEKVFLECVQDMDHENMFWYRQDPGLGLRLIYFSYDVKMKEKGDIPEGYSVSREKKERFSLILESASTNQTSMYLCASKDYGRTDQPQHFGDGTRLSIL.

The rearrangement uses TRBV6-2 or TRBV6-3 and TRBJ2-1, with 8 bases aligning to TRBD1. Losses at the gene ends were 2 bases for V and 5 bases for J; bases not matched to a gene: 11. The CDR3 sequence is 17 residues long. CDR1 MNHEY and CDR2 SVGEGT come from the germline V gene. Here the CDR3 DNA reads TGTGCCAGCAGTTACGAACAAGGACAGGGTTTCGACAATGAGCAGTTCTTC. It is translated as CASSYEQGQGFDNEQFF.